The clone carrying this T cell receptor (beta chain) was picked up many times. Its antigen remains unknown. The data belong to a study of Graves' ophthalmopathy and Graves' hyperthyroidism. General study results and limits: Ophthalmopathy progression cases were predicted by the model with roughly 70% sensitivity and 72.22% specificity.

CDR3 length: 13 residues. Trimming removed 7 bases at V and 7 bases at J, with 17 bases between. Germline V gene data show CDR1 as SNHLY and CDR2 as FYNNEI. Amplification from RNA transcripts yielded the TCR beta CDR3 regions. The first round was an RT-PCR with HTBI primers, and the second round was a multiplex PCR. TCRdb used MiXCR to reprocess the multiplex PCR reads, holding one entry per CDR3 protein. This sample yields over a million distinct CDR3 sequences, of which approximately 35% are seen a single time; 11% belongs to the top ten. Uncontrolled infections, pregnancy, lactation or other autoimmune diseases led to patient exclusion. Orbital computed tomography, thyroid ultrasound, TRAb, serum thyroxine and clinical symptoms formed the basis of diagnosis.

This TCR was sampled from an adult man with Graves' hyperthyroidism. The rearrangement links TRBV2 to TRBJ2-7, with D perhaps TRBD2 (7 bases). The specimen was peripheral blood or thyroid tissue (not recorded which). The CDR3 sequence: CASTGRGIVEQYF. As DNA, the CDR3 is TGTGCCAGCACGGGGAGGGGGATTGTGGAGCAGTACTTC.